The rows below give T cell receptor beta chains drawn from one sample of a study of blood T cell repertoires in COVID-19. The data were produced by immunoSEQ multiplex PCR, yet TCRdb's version contains in-frame clones alone and is incomplete. The table includes 300,000 to 400,000 clones, 80% to 90% detected once. Sequencing input: PBMCs or T cells enriched from blood (not recorded which). The receptor set was obtained from a woman aged 40 to 55 with acute COVID-19. Each CDR3 is given with its conserved first and last residue. A D gene is named only where the DNA matches it firmly. A row's size may be missing; if present it is once, few, many or a size class.

J: TRBJ2-3
V: TRBV3-1/TRBV3-2
size: .
D: .
CDR3: CASSQTRVREYTDTQYF
DNA: TGTGCCAGCAGCCAAACTAGAGTAAGAGAGTACACAGATACGCAGTATTTT

J: TRBJ2-7
V: TRBV6-5
size: .
D: TRBD1
CDR3: CASSSPPGTDPYEQYF
DNA: TGTGCCAGCAGTTCTCCTCCCGGGACAGATCCGTACGAGCAGTACTTC

J: TRBJ1-5
V: TRBV28
size: .
D: .
CDR3: CASSFYRFDQPQHF
DNA: TGTGCCAGCAGTTTTTACAGGTTCGATCAGCCCCAGCATTTT

J: TRBJ2-5
V: TRBV19
size: .
D: .
CDR3: CASTDAGETQYF
DNA: TGTGCCAGTACCGACGCGGGGGAGACCCAGTACTTC

J: TRBJ2-1
V: TRBV9
size: .
D: TRBD2
CDR3: CASSAGLVWNEQFF
DNA: TGTGCCAGCAGCGCCGGACTAGTTTGGAATGAGCAGTTCTTC

J: TRBJ1-1
V: TRBV18
size: few
D: TRBD1
CDR3: CASSPGTGVLNTEAFF
DNA: TGTGCCAGCTCACCAGGGACAGGGGTTTTGAACACTGAAGCTTTCTTT

J: TRBJ2-7
V: TRBV27
size: .
D: .
CDR3: CASSLVPQGTYEQYF
DNA: TGTGCCAGCAGTTTAGTCCCACAGGGTACCTACGAGCAGTACTTC

J: TRBJ1-5
V: TRBV12-3/TRBV12-4
size: .
D: .
CDR3: CASSFVRGQPQHF
DNA: TGTGCCAGCAGTTTTGTCAGGGGTCAGCCCCAGCATTTT

J: TRBJ1-1
V: TRBV11-2
size: .
D: .
CDR3: CASSLEFPSEAFF
DNA: TGTGCCAGCAGCTTAGAGTTTCCGTCTGAAGCTTTCTTT

J: TRBJ2-3
V: TRBV18
size: .
D: .
CDR3: CASSPSGVSTDTQYF
DNA: TGTGCCAGCTCACCTAGCGGAGTCAGCACAGATACGCAGTATTTT

J: TRBJ2-7
V: TRBV28
size: .
D: TRBD1
CDR3: CASSPRTGGSYEQYF
DNA: TGTGCCAGCAGTCCCCGGACAGGGGGGTCCTACGAGCAGTACTTC

J: TRBJ2-1
V: TRBV3-1/TRBV3-2
size: .
D: TRBD2
CDR3: CASNSGWREGSNEQFF
DNA: TGTGCCAGCAACTCTGGTTGGCGGGAGGGCTCCAATGAGCAGTTCTTC

J: TRBJ1-1
V: TRBV5-1
size: .
D: .
CDR3: CASSFQMYNTEAFF
DNA: TGCGCCAGCAGCTTCCAGATGTATAACACTGAAGCTTTCTTT

J: TRBJ2-3
V: TRBV5-1
size: .
D: .
CDR3: CASSLSGFNTQYF
DNA: TGCGCCAGCAGCTTGTCGGGGTTCAATACGCAGTATTTT

J: TRBJ2-7
V: TRBV7-8
size: once
D: .
CDR3: CASSLFGRVNYEQYF
DNA: TGTGCCAGCAGCTTATTCGGGCGGGTGAACTACGAGCAGTACTTC

J: TRBJ2-7
V: TRBV7-6
size: .
D: TRBD2
CDR3: CASSLASASGPYEQYF
DNA: TGTGCCAGCAGCTTAGCTTCGGCTAGCGGCCCCTACGAGCAGTACTTC

J: TRBJ2-1
V: TRBV27
size: .
D: TRBD2
CDR3: CASSAGTSPGDNEQFF
DNA: TGTGCCAGCAGTGCTGGGACTAGCCCCGGTGACAATGAGCAGTTCTTC

J: TRBJ2-3
V: TRBV5-4
size: .
D: .
CDR3: CASSFSSTDTQYF
DNA: TGTGCCAGCAGCTTCTCTAGCACAGATACGCAGTATTTT